This TCR beta chain was found in a study of shared clonotypes between healthy human individuals. Study summary: The study enrolled a couple of women and three men aged 18 to 49. Study-level results: Represented genetic and exposure-history diversity was restricted by having few donors.

All participating donors were Caucasian adults from Nashville, Tennessee. Investigators spread the genomic DNA of each subset evenly over several immunoSEQ plates. The repertoire was sequenced with immunoSEQ multiplex PCR; TCRdb's copy has only in-frame clones and lacks some. The sample carries 450,000 to 600,000 clones, less than 85% recorded once. Note on this clone: The antigen is unknown.

Germline V CDR1 and CDR2: SNHLY, FYNNEI. The ends were cut back, 6 bases at V and 3 bases at J, with 17 bases in the middle. The CDR3 has 15 residues. This TCR derives from a woman in her 40s in good health. Some clones in this sample may be carry-over from other donors' samples. This chain connects TRBV2 to TRBJ2-5; D gene unclear. Sequencing used PBMCs. DNA of the CDR3: TGTGCCAGCAGGGAGCTTACTGGGCAGGAAGAGACCCAGTACTTC. It translates to CASRELTGQEETQYF.